One sample yielded the 19 T cell receptor beta chains listed below, sequenced in a study of control samples from healthy donors and cancer patients. The data were produced by immunoSEQ multiplex PCR, yet TCRdb's version contains in-frame clones alone and is incomplete. Here the sample spans roughly 130,000 clones, roughly 94% being singletons. The sequencing sample was made of PBMCs. Source of these receptors: a man aged 60 to 75 with colorectal cancer.

The rearrangement joins TRBV18 to TRBJ2-6; no clear D. Trimming shortened V by 2 bases and J by 0 bases, and 5 bases separated the two germline ends. Germline V gives CDR1 KGHSH, CDR2 LQKENI. The CDR3 is 15 residues long. This CDR3 is CASSPGSSGANVLTF. Written as DNA, the CDR3 is TGTGCCAGCTCACCAGGGTCCTCTGGGGCCAACGTCCTGACTTTC.

This clone appeared once. This sequence joins TRBV5-1 and TRBJ1-1; TRBD1 aligns across 9 bases. V lost 4 bases to trimming and J lost 3 bases; unmatched junction nucleotides: 7. Germline CDR1 reads SGHRS; CDR2 reads YFSETQ. This CDR3 spans 15 amino acids. CDR3 sequence reads: CASSRETGGYTEAFF. The CDR3 DNA follows: TGCGCCAGCAGCCGAGAGACAGGGGGTTACACTGAAGCTTTCTTT. Using reference TRBV5-1 and TRBJ1-1 for the parts outside the CDR3, the full variable domain is KAGVTQTPRYLIKTRGQQVTLSCSPISGHRSVSWYQQTPGQGLQFLFEYFSETQRNKGNFPGRFSGRQFSNSRSEMNVSTLELGDSALYLCASSRETGGYTEAFFGQGTRLTVV.

CDR3 in amino acids: CASSRPEAGNTEAFF. Here the CDR3 DNA reads TGTGCCAGCAGCCGCCCGGAGGCAGGGAACACTGAAGCTTTCTTT. This sequence joins TRBV4-2 and TRBJ1-1; no firm D call. This CDR3 is 15 amino acids long. Germline lookup yields CDR1 LGHNA and CDR2 YNFKEQ. Trimming took 4 bases from V and 1 from J, leaving 13 bases between them.

V is TRBV19 and J is TRBJ1-4; 9 bases align to TRBD1. V shed 6 bases and J 4 bases; nucleotides not matched to a gene: 0. The CDR3 length is 13 residues. Germline V gives CDR1 LNHDA, CDR2 SQIVND (reference sequence). CDR3 DNA: TGTGCCAGTAGGGACAGGGGTAATGAAAAACTGTTTTTT. It codes for CASRDRGNEKLFF.

This chain joins TRBV5-1 and TRBJ2-3; 8 bases are shared with TRBD2. V shed 1 base, J shed 2 bases, and the junction held 3 bases outside the gene matches. Germline CDR1 and CDR2: SGHRS and YFSETQ. The CDR3 sequence is 15 residues long. CDR3 in DNA: TGCGCCAGCAGCTTGCCAGCGGGGGACACAGATACGCAGTATTTT. Translated, it gives CASSLPAGDTDTQYF.

V usage is TRBV6-5 and J usage is TRBJ1-5, with D uncertain. The V gene lost 10 bases and the J gene lost 2 bases, with 12 bases spanning the gap. The length of the CDR3 is 13 residues. Germline-derived CDR1 and CDR2 are MNHEY and SVGAGI. The CDR3 here is CATGWRGNQPQHF. Written as DNA, the CDR3 is TGTGCCACCGGATGGAGGGGCAATCAGCCCCAGCATTTT.

The rearrangement joins TRBV19 to TRBJ1-4, with D unclear. The CDR3 consists of 13 residues. Trimming pared 8 bases from V and 6 bases from J, leaving 13 bases between. CDR1 LNHDA and CDR2 SQIVND come from the germline V gene (reference sequence). CDR3 loop: CASGSGEYEKLFF. In nucleotides, the CDR3 is TGTGCCAGTGGGTCCGGAGAGTATGAAAAACTGTTTTTT.

This chain connects TRBV18 to TRBJ1-1; D might be TRBD1 (5 bases). The CDR3 has 13 residues. V lost 0 bases, J lost 6 bases, and 8 bases lay in between. The germline V gene has CDR1 KGHSH and CDR2 LQKENI. In DNA, the CDR3 is TGTGCCAGCTCACCACCGGGGGGGGCTGAAGCTTTCTTT. Its protein is CASSPPGGAEAFF. The variable domain in full, with the rest retrieved from reference TRBV18 and TRBJ1-1, is NAGVMQNPRHLVRRRGQEARLRCSPMKGHSHVYWYRQLPEEGLKFMVYLQKENIIDESGMPKERFSAEFPKEGPSILRIQQVVRGDSAAYFCASSPPGGAEAFFGQGTRLTVV.

The V and J genes are TRBV9 and TRBJ1-6; 8 bases line up with TRBD1. The length of the CDR3 is 16 residues. The germline V gene has CDR1 SGDLS and CDR2 YYNGEE. Trimming took 4 bases from V and 9 from J; bases not matched to a gene: 12. The CDR3 DNA follows: TGTGCCAGCAGCCCTTCGGCCTGGGACAGGACTTCACCCCTCCACTTT. It yields the protein CASSPSAWDRTSPLHF.

The CDR3 DNA is TGTGCCAGCAGTGCCATCCGGACAGGGACGTACTTC. As protein: CASSAIRTGTYF. V is TRBV2 and J is TRBJ2-4; 8 positions agree with TRBD1. Looked up from germline, CDR1 is SNHLY and CDR2 is FYNNEI. There are 12 residues in the CDR3. The J segment lost 15 bases and the V segment lost 4 bases, leaving 8 bases of the junction unmatched.

The V gene is TRBV24-1, the J gene TRBJ2-3; 10 bases fit TRBD1. The junction had 3 bases not matched to a gene; V was cut back by 2 bases and J by 2 bases. The CDR3 length is 16 residues. The germline V gene encodes CDR1 KGHDR and CDR2 SFDVKD. The CDR3 coding sequence is TGTGCCACCAGTGATTGGACAGGGGGGTTCACAGATACGCAGTATTTT. Translated: CATSDWTGGFTDTQYF.

J is TRBJ1-5 and V is TRBV6-2 or TRBV6-3, with D unresolved. This CDR3 is 13 amino acids long. The V and J ends lost 2 bases and 8 bases respectively, with 10 bases between them. Germline V CDR1 and CDR2: MNHEY, SVGEGT. This CDR3 is CASSYPGVKPQHF. DNA for the CDR3: TGTGCCAGCAGTTACCCGGGTGTGAAGCCCCAGCATTTT.

The genes are TRBV27 and TRBJ2-1; TRBD2 is a possible D gene (6 bases). Trimming took off 3 bases at V and 11 bases at J, with 14 bases between the two ends. The CDR3 has 13 residues. The germline gives CDR1 MNHEY, CDR2 SMNVEV (reference sequence). Here the CDR3 reads CASSFQTGDKQFF. The CDR3 DNA follows: TGTGCCAGCAGTTTCCAAACGGGGGATAAGCAGTTCTTC.

This chain links TRBV28 with TRBJ2-7; TRBD1 matches at 7 bases. The length of the CDR3 is 14 residues. The V gene's germline CDR1 is MDHEN and CDR2 SYDVKM. The trim removed 5 bases at V and 2 bases at J, leaving 6 bases unmatched. The CDR3 coding sequence is TGTGCCAGCAGTGAGGGACAGCCCCCCTACGAGCAGTACTTC. It yields the protein CASSEGQPPYEQYF.

In this sample, this clone turned up once. V and J are TRBV5-1 and TRBJ2-2; 12 nucleotides agree with TRBD1. This CDR3 is 17 amino acids long. J gave up 6 bases and V 0 bases, and 6 bases lay outside the gene matches. Germline CDR1 is SGHRS and CDR2 is YFSETQ. CDR3 residues: CASSLDGTGGEAGELFF. Here the CDR3 DNA reads TGCGCCAGCAGCTTGGACGGGACAGGGGGCGAAGCCGGGGAGCTGTTTTTT.

The chain recombines TRBV10-3 with TRBJ1-5; no firm D call. The CDR3 consists of 16 residues. CDR1 and CDR2 (germline): ENHRY, SYGVKD. The V and J ends lost 0 bases and 0 bases respectively, with 9 bases between them. CDR3 region: CAISESGSHSNQPQHF. DNA of the CDR3: TGTGCCATCAGTGAGTCGGGCAGCCATAGCAATCAGCCCCAGCATTTT.

The rearrangement uses TRBV7-9 and TRBJ1-2; 8 nucleotides align to TRBD1. Germline assignment: CDR1 SEHNR and CDR2 FQNEAQ (reference sequence). The CDR3 is made up of 14 amino acids. Unmatched junction bases numbered 8, after V lost 5 bases and J lost 6 bases. The CDR3 DNA sequence: TGTGCCAGCAGCCCGTGGACAGGGTTGCATGGCTACACCTTC. It yields the protein CASSPWTGLHGYTF.

This chain connects TRBV29-1 to TRBJ1-1; tentatively, D is TRBD1 (5 bases). The germline CDR1 and CDR2 sequences are SQVTM and ANQGSEA. This CDR3 contains 14 residues. Trimming removed 3 bases from V and 4 bases from J, with 15 bases in between. The CDR3, as DNA: TGCAGCGTTGAGTCGGCAGGGACGGGCACTGAAGCTTTCTTT. Residues: CSVESAGTGTEAFF.

The J gene is TRBJ1-4, the V gene TRBV30, with D unclear. Trimming pared 3 bases from V and 8 bases from J, leaving 13 bases between. Germline loops: CDR1 GTSNPN, CDR2 SVGIG (reference sequence). The CDR3 covers 13 residues. The CDR3 protein is CAWSAKGGEKLFF. In DNA, the CDR3 is TGTGCCTGGAGCGCGAAAGGCGGGGAAAAACTGTTTTTT.